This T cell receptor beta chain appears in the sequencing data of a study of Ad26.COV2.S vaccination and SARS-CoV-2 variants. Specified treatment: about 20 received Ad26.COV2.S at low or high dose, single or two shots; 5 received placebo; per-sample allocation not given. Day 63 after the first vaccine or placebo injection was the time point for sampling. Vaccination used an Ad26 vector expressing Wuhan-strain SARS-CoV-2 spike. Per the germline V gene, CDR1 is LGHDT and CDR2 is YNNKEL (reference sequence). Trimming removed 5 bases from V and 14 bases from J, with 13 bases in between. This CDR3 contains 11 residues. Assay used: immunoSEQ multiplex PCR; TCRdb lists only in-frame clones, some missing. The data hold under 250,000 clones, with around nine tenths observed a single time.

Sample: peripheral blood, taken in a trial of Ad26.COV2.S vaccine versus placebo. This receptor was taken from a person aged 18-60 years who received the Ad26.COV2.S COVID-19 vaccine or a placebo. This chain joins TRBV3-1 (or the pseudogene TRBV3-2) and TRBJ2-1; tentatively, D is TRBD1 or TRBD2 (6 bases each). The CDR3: CASSWGDIEFF. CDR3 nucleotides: TGTGCCAGCAGCTGGGGGGACATTGAGTTCTTC.